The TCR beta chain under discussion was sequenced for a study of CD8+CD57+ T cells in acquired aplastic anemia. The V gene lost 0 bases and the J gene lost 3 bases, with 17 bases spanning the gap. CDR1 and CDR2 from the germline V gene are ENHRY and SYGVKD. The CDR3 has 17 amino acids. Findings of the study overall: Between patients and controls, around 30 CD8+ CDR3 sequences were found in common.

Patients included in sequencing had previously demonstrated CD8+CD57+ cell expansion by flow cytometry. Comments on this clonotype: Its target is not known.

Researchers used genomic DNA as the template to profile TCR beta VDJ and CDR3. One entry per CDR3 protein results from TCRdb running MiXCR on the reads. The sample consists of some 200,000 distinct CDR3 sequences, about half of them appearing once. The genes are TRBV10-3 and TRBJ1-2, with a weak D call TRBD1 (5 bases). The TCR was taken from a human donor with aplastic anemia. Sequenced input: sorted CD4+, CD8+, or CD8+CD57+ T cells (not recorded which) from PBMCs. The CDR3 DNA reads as TGTGCCATCAGTGAGTCGACGGGTATGGGGGTGGACTATGGCTACACCTTC. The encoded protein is CAISESTGMGVDYGYTF.